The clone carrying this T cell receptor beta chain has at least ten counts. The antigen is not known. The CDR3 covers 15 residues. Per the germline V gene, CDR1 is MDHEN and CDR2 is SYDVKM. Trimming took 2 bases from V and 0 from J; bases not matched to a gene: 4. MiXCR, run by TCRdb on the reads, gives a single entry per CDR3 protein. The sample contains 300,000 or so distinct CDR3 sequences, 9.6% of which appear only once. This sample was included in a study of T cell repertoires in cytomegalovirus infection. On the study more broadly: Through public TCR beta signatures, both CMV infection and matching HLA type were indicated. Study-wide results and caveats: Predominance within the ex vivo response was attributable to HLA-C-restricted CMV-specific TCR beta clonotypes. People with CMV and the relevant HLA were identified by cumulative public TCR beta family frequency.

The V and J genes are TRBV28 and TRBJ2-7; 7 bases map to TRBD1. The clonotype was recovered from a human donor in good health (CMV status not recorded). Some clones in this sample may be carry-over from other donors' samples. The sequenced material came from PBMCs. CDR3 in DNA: TGTGCCAGCAGTTTAGTAAGGGACAGCTCCTACGAGCAGTACGTC. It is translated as CASSLVRDSSYEQYV.